The T cell receptor (beta chain) under discussion was sequenced for a study of cytomegalovirus exposure and HLA in healthy donors. Trimming cost V 3 bases and J 4 bases; bases outside gene matches: 5. Germline loops: CDR1 MRHNA, CDR2 SNTAGT. CDR3 length: 16 amino acids. With regard to this clone: Antigen unknown.

With 60 Vbeta and 13 Jbeta primers, the PCR was carried out. Sequenced by immunoSEQ multiplex PCR; TCRdb stores in-frame clones only, minus some. The table records 150,000 to 200,000 clones, about 72% of them present only once. Study-level findings and limits: By a later analysis, the bulk of CMV-associated TCR beta chains appeared HLA-restricted. The study dropped some indistinguishable V segments, TRBV6-2 and TRBV6-3 among them.

The chain is built from TRBV6-4 and TRBJ2-3, with 12 positions matching TRBD2. This clonotype originated in a male donor in good health and CMV-seronegative. Sequencing was carried out using PBMCs. In DNA form, the CDR3 reads TGTGCCAGCAGTGAGTCGACTAGCGGGAGACCAGATACGCAGTATTTT. It translates to CASSESTSGRPDTQYF.